The 14 T cell receptor beta chains below all came from one sample that was sequenced in a study of blood T cell repertoires in COVID-19. Profiling relied on immunoSEQ multiplex PCR, and the TCRdb table lists in-frame clones only, not all of them. The table shows about 300,000 clones, with roughly 90% occurring only once. Sequenced material: peripheral blood. The receptors were gathered from a woman aged 30 to 39 with COVID-19, enrolled during active disease.

V and J are TRBV4-1 and TRBJ1-2; 8 positions match TRBD1. V was pared by 4 bases and J by 4 bases, with 5 bases of the junction left unmatched. CDR3 size: 14 residues. Germline assignment: CDR1 MGHRA and CDR2 YSYEKL. CDR3 region: CASSLTTGAYGYTF. CDR3 coding DNA: TGCGCCAGCAGCCTTACGACAGGGGCCTATGGCTACACCTTC.

The chain employs TRBV11-2 and TRBJ2-7; D is ambiguous. Germline V gene sequence: CDR1 SGHAT, CDR2 FQNNGV. There are 13 residues in the CDR3. Trimming took off 5 bases at V and 2 bases at J, with 10 bases between the two ends. CDR3 sequence reads: CASSPLLTYEQYF. CDR3 sequence (DNA): TGTGCCAGCAGCCCGCTACTTACCTACGAGCAGTACTTC. The variable domain in full, with the rest retrieved from reference TRBV11-2 and TRBJ2-7, is EAGVAQSPRYKIIEKRQSVAFWCNPISGHATLYWYQQILGQGPKLLIQFQNNGVVDDSQLPKDRFSAERLKGVDSTLKIQPAKLEDSAVYLCASSPLLTYEQYFGPGTRLTVT.

The chain is built from TRBV24-1 and TRBJ2-1, with 8 bases identical to TRBD2. Germline trimming cut 9 bases from V and 5 bases from J; bases unmatched to any gene: 8. The CDR3 is 14 amino acids. Germline V gene data show CDR1 as KGHDR and CDR2 as SFDVKD. The CDR3 loop is CATAKRGIDNEQFF. As DNA, the CDR3 is TGTGCCACCGCCAAGCGGGGGATCGACAATGAGCAGTTCTTC.

This chain connects TRBV27 to TRBJ2-3; TRBD2 might be the D (5 bases). Trimming removed 8 bases from V and 4 bases from J, with 13 bases in between. In germline, CDR1 is MNHEY, CDR2 SMNVEV (reference sequence). This CDR3 spans 13 amino acids. CDR3 DNA: TGTGCCAGCGGGGAGCCCAGCTCAGATACGCAGTATTTT. It is translated as CASGEPSSDTQYF.

This clone has just one count. This rearrangement joins TRBV7-9 to TRBJ1-2; TRBD1 matches at 7 bases. J gave up 7 bases and V 1 base, and 3 bases lay outside the gene matches. CDR3 size: 13 residues. Germline CDR1 is SEHNR and CDR2 is FQNEAQ (reference sequence). The CDR3: CASSLEGALGYTF. The CDR3 nucleotides are TGTGCCAGCAGCTTAGAGGGGGCGCTTGGCTACACCTTC.

The rearrangement uses TRBV7-2 and TRBJ1-4; D possibly corresponds to TRBD1 (6 bases). The V end lost 1 base, the J end lost 5 bases, and 17 bases lay between the germline ends. The CDR3 length is 17 residues. Germline assignment: CDR1 SGHTA and CDR2 FQGNSA. Here the CDR3 DNA reads TGTGCCAGCAGCTTAGGCCCCGGGACACCAATCAATGAAAAACTGTTTTTT. It encodes CASSLGPGTPINEKLFF.

The CDR3 coding sequence is TGTGCCAGCAGTTTATCCCAACCGGGACAGGGGTATGGCTACACCTTC. It is translated as CASSLSQPGQGYGYTF. The V call is TRBV28, the J call TRBJ1-2; 10 bases fit TRBD1. Per the germline V gene, CDR1 is MDHEN and CDR2 is SYDVKM. V lost 1 base, J lost 5 bases, and 7 bases stayed unmatched. This CDR3 comprises 16 residues.

In DNA form, the CDR3 reads TGTGCCAGCTCACCACTCGGCAGGGCGGATTCACCCCTCCACTTT. Translated: CASSPLGRADSPLHF. The chain is built from TRBV18 and TRBJ1-6, with D perhaps matching TRBD1 (5 bases). Germline V gene data show CDR1 as KGHSH and CDR2 as LQKENI. The length of the CDR3 is 15 residues. Trimming took off 1 base at V and 8 bases at J, with 12 bases between the two ends.

This chain links TRBV18 with TRBJ1-5; 9 nucleotides align to TRBD1. Trimming removed 3 bases from V and 5 bases from J; junction bases left unmatched: 2. Looked up from germline, CDR1 is KGHSH and CDR2 is LQKENI. The CDR3 spans 14 residues. In nucleotides, the CDR3 is TGTGCCAGCTCACCGACAGGGGGTGATCAGCCCCAGCATTTT. Protein: CASSPTGGDQPQHF.

This clone has just one count. The CDR3 DNA is TGTGCCAGCAGCTTATCTGCAGGGAAGGCTGAGCAGTTCTTC. This sequence encodes CASSLSAGKAEQFF. V is TRBV11-3 and J is TRBJ2-1, with D possibly matching TRBD1 (5 bases). Between the trimmed V and J ends, which lost 2 bases and 9 bases, there was a span of 14 bases. CDR1 is SGHNT and CDR2 is YENEEA in the germline V gene. The CDR3 contains 14 residues.

J is TRBJ2-5 and V is TRBV2; TRBD2 aligns across 10 bases. Germline trimming cut 6 bases from V and 5 bases from J; bases unmatched to any gene: 9. The CDR3 contains 15 residues. Germline lookup yields CDR1 SNHLY and CDR2 FYNNEI. CDR3 DNA: TGTGCCAGCAGAACAACTAGCGGGGCAACGGAGACCCAGTACTTC. It is translated as CASRTTSGATETQYF. Based on the CDR3 plus reference TRBV2 and TRBJ2-5, the full variable domain is EPEVTQTPSHQVTQMGQEVILRCVPISNHLYFYWYRQILGQKVEFLVSFYNNEISEKSEIFDDQFSVERPDGSNFTLKIRSTKLEDSAMYFCASRTTSGATETQYFGPGTRLLVL.

The chain recombines TRBV24-1 with TRBJ2-5, with a weak D call TRBD2 (6 bases). Germline V gene data show CDR1 as KGHDR and CDR2 as SFDVKD. CDR3 length: 12 amino acids. V shed 10 bases and J shed 2 bases, with 10 bases lying between them. CDR3: CATSGLQETQYF. Written as DNA, the CDR3 is TGTGCCACTTCGGGACTGCAAGAGACCCAGTACTTC.

V usage is TRBV6-6 and J usage is TRBJ2-3; D perhaps matches TRBD2 (6 bases). Deletions cut 2 bases from V and 2 bases from J, with 14 bases between. CDR3 size: 16 residues. The V gene's germline CDR1 is MNHNY and CDR2 SVGAGI (reference sequence). The CDR3 here is CASSYGLGLTTDTQYF. In DNA form, the CDR3 reads TGTGCCAGCAGTTACGGGCTGGGACTCACCACAGATACGCAGTATTTT.

The rearrangement uses TRBV7-2 and TRBJ2-7; unclear D gene. Looked up from germline, CDR1 is SGHTA and CDR2 is FQGNSA. Trimming left V 3 bases short and J 4 bases short, with 7 bases between. This CDR3 spans 12 amino acids. DNA of the CDR3: TGTGCCAGCAGCTTTCCCGGGTACGAGCAGTACTTC. Encoded protein: CASSFPGYEQYF. Supplemented by reference TRBV7-2 and TRBJ2-7, the full variable domain reads GAGVSQSPSNKVTEKGKDVELRCDPISGHTALYWYRQSLGQGLEFLIYFQGNSAPDKSGLPSDRFSAERTGGSVSTLTIQRTQQEDSAVYLCASSFPGYEQYFGPGTRLTVT.